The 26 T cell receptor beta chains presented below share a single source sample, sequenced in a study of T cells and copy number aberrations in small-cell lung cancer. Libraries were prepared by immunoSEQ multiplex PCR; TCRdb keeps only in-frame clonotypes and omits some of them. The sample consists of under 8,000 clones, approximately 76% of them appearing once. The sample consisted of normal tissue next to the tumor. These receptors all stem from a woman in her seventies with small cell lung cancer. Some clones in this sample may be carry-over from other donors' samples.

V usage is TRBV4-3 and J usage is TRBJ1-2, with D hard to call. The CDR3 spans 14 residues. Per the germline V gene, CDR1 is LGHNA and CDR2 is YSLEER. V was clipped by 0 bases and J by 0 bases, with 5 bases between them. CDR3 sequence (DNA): TGCGCCAGCAGCCAAGACCCAGCTAACTATGGCTACACCTTC. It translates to CASSQDPANYGYTF.

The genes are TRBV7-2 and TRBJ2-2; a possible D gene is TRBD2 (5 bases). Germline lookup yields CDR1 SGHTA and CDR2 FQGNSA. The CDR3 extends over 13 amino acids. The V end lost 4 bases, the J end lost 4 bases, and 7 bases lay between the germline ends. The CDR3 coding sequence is TGTGCCAGCAGCTCCACTAGCACCGGGGAGCTGTTTTTT. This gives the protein CASSSTSTGELFF.

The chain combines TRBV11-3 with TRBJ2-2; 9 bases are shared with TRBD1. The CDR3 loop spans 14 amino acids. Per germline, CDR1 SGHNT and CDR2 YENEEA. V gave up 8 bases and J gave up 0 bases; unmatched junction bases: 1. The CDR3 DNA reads TGTGCCAGCGGGGACAGGGCGAACACCGGGGAGCTGTTTTTT. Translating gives CASGDRANTGELFF.

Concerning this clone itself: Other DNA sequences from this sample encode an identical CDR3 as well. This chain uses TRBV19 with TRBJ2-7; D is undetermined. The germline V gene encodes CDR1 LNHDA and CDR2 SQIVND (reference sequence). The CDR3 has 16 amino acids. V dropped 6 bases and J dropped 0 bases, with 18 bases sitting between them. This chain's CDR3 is CASSPVSGSLSYEQYF. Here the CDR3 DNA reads TGTGCCAGTAGCCCTGTATCCGGTTCGCTCTCCTACGAGCAGTACTTC.

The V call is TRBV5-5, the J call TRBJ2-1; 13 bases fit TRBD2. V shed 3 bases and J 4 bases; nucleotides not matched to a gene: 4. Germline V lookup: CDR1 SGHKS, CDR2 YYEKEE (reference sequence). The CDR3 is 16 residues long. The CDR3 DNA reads TGTGCCAGCAGCTCCGGACTAGCGGGAGCGTACAATGAGCAGTTCTTC. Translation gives CASSSGLAGAYNEQFF.

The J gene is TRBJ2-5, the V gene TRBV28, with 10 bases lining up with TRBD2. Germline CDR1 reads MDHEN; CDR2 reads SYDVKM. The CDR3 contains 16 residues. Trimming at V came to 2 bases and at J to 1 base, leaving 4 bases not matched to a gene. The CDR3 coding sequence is TGTGCCAGCAGTTTAACTCGGACTAGCGGCCAAGAGACCCAGTACTTC. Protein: CASSLTRTSGQETQYF.

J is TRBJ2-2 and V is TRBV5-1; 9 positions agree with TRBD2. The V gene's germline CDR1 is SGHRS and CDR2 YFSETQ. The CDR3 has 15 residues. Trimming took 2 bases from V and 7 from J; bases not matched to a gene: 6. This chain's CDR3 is CASSFAGGPVGELFF. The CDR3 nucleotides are TGCGCCAGCAGCTTTGCGGGAGGGCCGGTCGGGGAGCTGTTTTTT. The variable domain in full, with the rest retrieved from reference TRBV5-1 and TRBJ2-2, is KAGVTQTPRYLIKTRGQQVTLSCSPISGHRSVSWYQQTPGQGLQFLFEYFSETQRNKGNFPGRFSGRQFSNSRSEMNVSTLELGDSALYLCASSFAGGPVGELFFGEGSRLTVL.

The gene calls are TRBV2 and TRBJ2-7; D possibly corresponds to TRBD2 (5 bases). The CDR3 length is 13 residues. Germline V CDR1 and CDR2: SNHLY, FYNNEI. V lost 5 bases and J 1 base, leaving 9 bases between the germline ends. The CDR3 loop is CASSWWESYEQYF. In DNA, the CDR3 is TGTGCCAGCAGTTGGTGGGAGTCCTACGAGCAGTACTTC. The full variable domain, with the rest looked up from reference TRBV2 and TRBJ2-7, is EPEVTQTPSHQVTQMGQEVILRCVPISNHLYFYWYRQILGQKVEFLVSFYNNEISEKSEIFDDQFSVERPDGSNFTLKIRSTKLEDSAMYFCASSWWESYEQYFGPGTRLTVT.

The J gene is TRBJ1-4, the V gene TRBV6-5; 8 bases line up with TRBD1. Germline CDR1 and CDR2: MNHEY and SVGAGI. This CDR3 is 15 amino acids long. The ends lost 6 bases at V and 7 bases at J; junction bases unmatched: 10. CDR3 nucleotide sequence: TGTGCCAGCAGCCTCGGACAGGGTTATCGTGAAAAACTGTTTTTT. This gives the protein CASSLGQGYREKLFF.

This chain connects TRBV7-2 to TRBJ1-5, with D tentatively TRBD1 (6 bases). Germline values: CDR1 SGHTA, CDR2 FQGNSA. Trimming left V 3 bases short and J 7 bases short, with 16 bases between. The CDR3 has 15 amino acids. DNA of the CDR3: TGTGCCAGCAGCTTGATCGGGGGGCGAGGGCAGCCCCAGCATTTT. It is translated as CASSLIGGRGQPQHF. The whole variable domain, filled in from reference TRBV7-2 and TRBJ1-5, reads GAGVSQSPSNKVTEKGKDVELRCDPISGHTALYWYRQSLGQGLEFLIYFQGNSAPDKSGLPSDRFSAERTGGSVSTLTIQRTQQEDSAVYLCASSLIGGRGQPQHFGDGTRLSIL.

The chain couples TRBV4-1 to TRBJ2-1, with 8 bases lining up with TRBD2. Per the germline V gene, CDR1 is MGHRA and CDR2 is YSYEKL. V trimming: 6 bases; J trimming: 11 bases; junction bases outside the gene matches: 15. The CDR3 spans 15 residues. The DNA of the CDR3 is TGCGCCAGCAGATACACGGGAGGGGACAACGGTAAGCAGTTCTTC. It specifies CASRYTGGDNGKQFF.

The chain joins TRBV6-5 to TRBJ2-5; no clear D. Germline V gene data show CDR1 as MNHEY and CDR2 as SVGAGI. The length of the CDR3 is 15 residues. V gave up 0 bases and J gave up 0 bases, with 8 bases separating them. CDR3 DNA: TGTGCCAGCAGTTACTCGGGCGAGTACCAAGAGACCCAGTACTTC. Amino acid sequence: CASSYSGEYQETQYF.

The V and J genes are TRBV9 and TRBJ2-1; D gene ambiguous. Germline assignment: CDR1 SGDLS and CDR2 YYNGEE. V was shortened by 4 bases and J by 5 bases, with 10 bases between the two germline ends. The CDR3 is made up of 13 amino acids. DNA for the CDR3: TGTGCCAGCAGCATGGGCGAAAACAATGAGCAGTTCTTC. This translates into CASSMGENNEQFF.

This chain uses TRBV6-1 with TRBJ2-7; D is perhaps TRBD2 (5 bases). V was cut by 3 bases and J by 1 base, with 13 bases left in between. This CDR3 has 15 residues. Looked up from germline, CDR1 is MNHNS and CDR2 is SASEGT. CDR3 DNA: TGTGCCAGCAGTGAGGGAGATTGGAGGTCCTACGAGCAGTACTTC. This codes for CASSEGDWRSYEQYF.

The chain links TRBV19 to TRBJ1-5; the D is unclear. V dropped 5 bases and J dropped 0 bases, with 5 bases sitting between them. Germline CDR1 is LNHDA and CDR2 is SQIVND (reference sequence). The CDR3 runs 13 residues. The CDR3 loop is CASSDVSNQPQHF. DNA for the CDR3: TGTGCCAGTAGTGACGTTAGCAATCAGCCCCAGCATTTT.

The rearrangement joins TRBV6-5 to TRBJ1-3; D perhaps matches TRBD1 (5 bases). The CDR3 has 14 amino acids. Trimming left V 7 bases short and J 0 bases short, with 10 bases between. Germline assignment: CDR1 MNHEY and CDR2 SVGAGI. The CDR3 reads CASTRAGSGNTIYF. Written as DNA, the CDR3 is TGTGCCAGCACCAGGGCTGGCTCTGGAAACACCATATATTTT.

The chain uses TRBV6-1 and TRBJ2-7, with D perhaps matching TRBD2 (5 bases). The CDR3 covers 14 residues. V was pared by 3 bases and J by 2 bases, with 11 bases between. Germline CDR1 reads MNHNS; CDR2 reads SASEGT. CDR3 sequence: CASSERVGTYEQYF. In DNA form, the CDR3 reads TGTGCCAGCAGTGAGAGGGTGGGGACCTACGAGCAGTACTTC.

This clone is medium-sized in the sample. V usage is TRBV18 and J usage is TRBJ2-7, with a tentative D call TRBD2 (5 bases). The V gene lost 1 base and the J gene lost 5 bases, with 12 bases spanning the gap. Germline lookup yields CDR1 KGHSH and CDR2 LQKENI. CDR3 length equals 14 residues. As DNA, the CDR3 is TGTGCCAGCTCACCACAACTAGATACCCACGAGCAGTACTTC. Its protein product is CASSPQLDTHEQYF.

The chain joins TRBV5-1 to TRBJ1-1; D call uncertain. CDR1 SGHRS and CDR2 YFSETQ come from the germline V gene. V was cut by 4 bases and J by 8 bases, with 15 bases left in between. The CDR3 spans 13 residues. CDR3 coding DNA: TGCGCCAGCAGCCACCCTAGGGCCTCAGAAGCTTTCTTT. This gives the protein CASSHPRASEAFF.

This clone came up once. This CDR3 reads CASSEVWGRANEKLFF. CDR3 nucleotide sequence: TGTGCCAGCAGTGAAGTGTGGGGGCGGGCTAATGAAAAACTGTTTTTT. The rearrangement joins TRBV6-1 to TRBJ1-4; the D gene is possibly TRBD1 (6 bases). The CDR3 length is 16 residues. The V end lost 1 base, the J end lost 3 bases, and 12 bases lay between the germline ends. Germline V lookup: CDR1 MNHNS, CDR2 SASEGT.

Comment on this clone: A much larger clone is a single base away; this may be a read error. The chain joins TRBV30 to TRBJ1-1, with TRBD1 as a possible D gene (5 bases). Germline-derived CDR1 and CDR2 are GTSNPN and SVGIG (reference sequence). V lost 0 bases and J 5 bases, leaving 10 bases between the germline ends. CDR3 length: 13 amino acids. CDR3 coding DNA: TGTGCCTGGAGTGTCTCAGGGTGGACTGAAGCTTTCTTT. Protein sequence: CAWSVSGWTEAFF.

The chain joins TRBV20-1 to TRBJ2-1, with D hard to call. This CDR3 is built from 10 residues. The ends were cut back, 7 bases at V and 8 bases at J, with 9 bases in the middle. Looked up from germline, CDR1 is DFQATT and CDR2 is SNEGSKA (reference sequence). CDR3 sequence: CSVVRDEQFF. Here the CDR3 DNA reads TGCAGTGTAGTAAGGGATGAGCAGTTCTTC.

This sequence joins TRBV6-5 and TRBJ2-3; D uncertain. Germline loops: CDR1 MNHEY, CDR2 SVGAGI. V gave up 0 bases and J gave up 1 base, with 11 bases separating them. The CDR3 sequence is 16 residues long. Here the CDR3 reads CASSYSIPPGTDTQYF. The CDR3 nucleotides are TGTGCCAGCAGTTACTCGATTCCGCCTGGCACAGATACGCAGTATTTT.

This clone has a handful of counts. The CDR3 loop reads CASSQAGYNLNTEAFF. CDR3 DNA: TGCGCCAGCAGCCAAGCCGGCTACAACTTGAACACTGAAGCTTTCTTT. The chain combines TRBV4-1 with TRBJ1-1; D remains ambiguous. CDR1 is MGHRA, CDR2 YSYEKL, per germline. The CDR3 runs 16 residues. V lost 1 base to trimming and J lost 0 bases, with 12 bases between them.

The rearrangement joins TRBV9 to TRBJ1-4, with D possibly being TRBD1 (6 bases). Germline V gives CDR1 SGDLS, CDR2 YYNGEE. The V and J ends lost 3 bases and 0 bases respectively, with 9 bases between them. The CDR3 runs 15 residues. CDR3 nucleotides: TGTGCCAGCAGCGCGGGGGCAGCAACTAATGAAAAACTGTTTTTT. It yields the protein CASSAGAATNEKLFF. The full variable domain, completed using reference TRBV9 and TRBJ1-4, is DSGVTQTPKHLITATGQRVTLRCSPRSGDLSVYWYQQSLDQGLQFLIQYYNGEERAKGNILERFSAQQFPDLHSELNLSSLELGDSALYFCASSAGAATNEKLFFGSGTQLSVL.

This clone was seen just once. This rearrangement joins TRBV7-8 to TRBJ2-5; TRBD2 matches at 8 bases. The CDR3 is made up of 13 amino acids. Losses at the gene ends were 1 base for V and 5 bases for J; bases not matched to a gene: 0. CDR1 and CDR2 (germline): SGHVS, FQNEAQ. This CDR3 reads CASSLGTSETQYF. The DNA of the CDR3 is TGTGCCAGCAGCTTAGGGACTAGCGAGACCCAGTACTTC.